This T cell receptor (beta chain) was captured in a study of T cell changes during pregnancy in multiple sclerosis. Some clones are missing from TCRdb's copy, which holds only in-frame ones; the method was immunoSEQ multiplex PCR. Altogether about 21,000 clones are present, around 88% being singletons, with the ten largest covering approximately 1%. The CDR3 is 18 amino acids. The V segment lost 1 base and the J segment 6 bases; nucleotides outside the gene matches: 15. CDR1 and CDR2 (germline): LNHDA, SQIVND (reference sequence). V gene TRBV19 combines with J gene TRBJ2-3, with TRBD2 matching over 8 bases. Here the sequenced sample was CD4+ T cells from peripheral blood mononuclear cells, taken in the first trimester of pregnancy. The clonotype comes from a female donor in good health, enrolled as a control in a pregnancy study. CDR3 region: CASSIGSGLAASSDTQYF. CDR3 sequence (DNA): TGTGCCAGTAGTATAGGTTCTGGACTAGCTGCCAGCTCGGATACGCAGTATTTT.